The sequence of this T cell receptor beta chain was determined in a study of T cells after yellow fever vaccination. Looked up from germline, CDR1 is LGHNA and CDR2 is YSLEER. Trimming took 3 bases from V and 3 from J, leaving 8 bases between them. The CDR3 contains 13 residues. TCRdb reanalysed the 5' RACE reads using MiXCR and keeps one entry per CDR3 protein. The sample lists roughly 400,000 distinct CDR3 sequences, about 17% occurring once. This chain links TRBV4-3 with TRBJ1-1; no firm D call. Sequencing was performed on PBMCs, taken before the yellow fever booster vaccination. This TCR derives from a man younger than 35 who received the YFV17D yellow fever vaccine. CDR3 bases: TGCGCCAGCAGCCAGGAACACTACACTGAAGCTTTCTTT. Amino acid sequence: CASSQEHYTEAFF.